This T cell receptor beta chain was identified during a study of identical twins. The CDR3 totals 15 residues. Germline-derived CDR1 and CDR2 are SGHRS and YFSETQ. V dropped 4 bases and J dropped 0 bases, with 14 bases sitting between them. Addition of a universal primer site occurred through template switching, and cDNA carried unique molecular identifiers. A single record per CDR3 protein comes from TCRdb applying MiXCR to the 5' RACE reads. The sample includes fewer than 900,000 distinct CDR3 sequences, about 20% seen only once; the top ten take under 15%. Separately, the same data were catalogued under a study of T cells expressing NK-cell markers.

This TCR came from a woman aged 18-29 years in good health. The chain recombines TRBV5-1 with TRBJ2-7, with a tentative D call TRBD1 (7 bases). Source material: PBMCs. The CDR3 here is CASSLGGTVSYEQYF. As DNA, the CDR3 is TGCGCCAGCAGCCTCGGCGGGACAGTCTCCTACGAGCAGTACTTC.